This T cell receptor beta chain was captured by sequencing in a study of blood T cell repertoires in COVID-19. In the study overall: Samples representing acute and convalescent COVID-19 were sourced from the United States, Italy and Spain. The cDNA or gDNA used as material had been derived from T cells, B-cell-depleted T cells, or PBMCs.

Authors' data handling: Nucleated cell number was recorded as an estimate derived from reference gene primer amplification. Measured with immunoSEQ multiplex PCR; TCRdb has only the in-frame clones, and not every one. V, J and clone size were drawn from that table, and D and trimming were deduced from the DNA. The sample lists some 83,000 clones; roughly 89% were seen once. The V gene's germline CDR1 is MNHEY and CDR2 SMNVEV (reference sequence). The CDR3 loop spans 14 amino acids. The trim removed 3 bases at V and 5 bases at J, leaving 6 bases unmatched. Input material: peripheral blood. The receptor was derived from a woman older than 75 with active or convalescent COVID-19. V usage is TRBV27 and J usage is TRBJ1-2; 7 bases map to TRBD1. CDR3 amino acids: CASSFNDRVYGYTF. CDR3 bases: TGTGCCAGCAGTTTCAACGACAGGGTTTATGGCTACACCTTC.